The sequence of this T cell receptor (beta chain) was determined in a study of cytomegalovirus exposure and HLA in healthy donors. Study results and limitations: Data from an earlier analysis indicated that most TCR beta V segments were productive either about 90% or about 30% of the time. The study carried out a later analysis of TCR beta sequences. It associated around 17,000 of them with specific HLA alleles at a false discovery rate of 0.05. The sole available immune exposure information was CMV serostatus. Reported results showed that the classifier diagnosed cytomegalovirus status with high specificity and sensitivity.

With respect to this clone: Its target is unknown.

The PCR used 60 Vbeta and 13 Jbeta primers. Profiling relied on immunoSEQ multiplex PCR, and the TCRdb table lists in-frame clones only, not all of them. The sample lists around 130,000 clones, around 85% occurring once. CDR3 size: 13 residues. Looked up from germline, CDR1 is LNHDA and CDR2 is SQIVND (reference sequence). With 5 bases removed from V and 5 bases from J, the gap between germline ends came to 12 bases. The origin of this receptor is a woman younger than 45 in good health and CMV-seropositive. Input material: PBMCs. The V and J genes are TRBV19 and TRBJ1-2; no clear D. CDR3 region: CASSGYRGYGYTF. CDR3 DNA sequence: TGTGCCAGTAGTGGATACCGGGGATATGGCTACACCTTC.